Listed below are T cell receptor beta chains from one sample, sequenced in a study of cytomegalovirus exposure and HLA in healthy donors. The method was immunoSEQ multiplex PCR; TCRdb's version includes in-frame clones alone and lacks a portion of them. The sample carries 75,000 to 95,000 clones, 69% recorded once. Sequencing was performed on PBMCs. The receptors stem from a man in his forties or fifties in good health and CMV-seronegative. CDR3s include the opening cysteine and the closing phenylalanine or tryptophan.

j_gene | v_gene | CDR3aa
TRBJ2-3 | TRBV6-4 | CASRTLAGAADTQYF
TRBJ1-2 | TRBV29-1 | CSARSRDRGYGYTF
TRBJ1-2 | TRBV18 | CASSPYGRGTNYGYTF
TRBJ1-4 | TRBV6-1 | CASSERSEKLFF
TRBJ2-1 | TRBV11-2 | CASSPKRVAGGNEQFF
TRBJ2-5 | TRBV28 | CASSLLQKETQYF
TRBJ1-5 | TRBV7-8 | CASSLQPGGYQPQHF
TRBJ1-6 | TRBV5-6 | CASSPPRGSYNSPLHF
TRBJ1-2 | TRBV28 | CASSLGSRGGYTF
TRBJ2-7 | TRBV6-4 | CASRLDRGSYEQYF
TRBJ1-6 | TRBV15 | CATSRDRVNPNSPLHF
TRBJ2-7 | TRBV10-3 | CAISRRTDYEQYF
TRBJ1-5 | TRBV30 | CAWQGDVNQPQHF
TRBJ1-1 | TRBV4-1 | CASSQRQGFTEAFF
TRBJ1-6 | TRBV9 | CASSPRRGNSPLHF
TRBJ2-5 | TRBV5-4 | CASSPLTGPETQYF
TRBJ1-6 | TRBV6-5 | CASSYSSQGYNSPLHF
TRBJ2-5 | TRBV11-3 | CASSLARGLAGVEETQYF
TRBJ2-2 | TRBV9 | CASRATAENTGELFF
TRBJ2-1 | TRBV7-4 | CASSLVGLAGGTDEQFF
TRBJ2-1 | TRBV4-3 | CASSQDSTVQFF
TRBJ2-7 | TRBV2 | CASSPTGNQQYF
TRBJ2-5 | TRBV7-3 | CASSRLQGKEETQYF
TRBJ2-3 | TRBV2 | CASSEWTGVADTQYF
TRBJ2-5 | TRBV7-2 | CASTLDRGRGSRETQYF
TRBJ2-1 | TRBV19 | CASSISGSSSYNEQFF
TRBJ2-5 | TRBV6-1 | CASSEGVRALVGDETQYF
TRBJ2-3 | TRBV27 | CASSLWEMRGDRAADTQYF
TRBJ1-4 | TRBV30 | CAWSDLGGGNEKLFF
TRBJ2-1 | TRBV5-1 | CASSQGTGSSYNEQFF
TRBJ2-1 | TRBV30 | CAWSPRTSNEQFF
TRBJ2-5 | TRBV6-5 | CASSFDRGPGETQYF
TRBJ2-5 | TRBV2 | CASSAGLAAGGETQYF
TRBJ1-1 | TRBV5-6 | CASRLGTGGSLPASTEAFF
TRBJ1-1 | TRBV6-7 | CASSYTGQAPNTEAFF
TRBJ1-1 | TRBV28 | CASSVGQGEAFF
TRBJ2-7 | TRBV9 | CASSPPNAGEQYF
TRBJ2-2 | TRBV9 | CASSPTDYGLNTGELFF
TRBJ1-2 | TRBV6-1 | CASKTRNYGYTF
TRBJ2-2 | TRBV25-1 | CASSNSGTPNTGELFF
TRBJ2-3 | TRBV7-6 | CASSSRTSGNKDTQYF
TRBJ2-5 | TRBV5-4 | CASSSRLAGETQYF
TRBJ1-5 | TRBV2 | CASRPGTGGARSNQPQHF
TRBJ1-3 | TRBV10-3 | CAIKEQGYGNTIYF
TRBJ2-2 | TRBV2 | CASSDRGARWGTGELFF
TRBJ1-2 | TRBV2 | CASRESRASYGYTF
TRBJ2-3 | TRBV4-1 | CASSQEQRGFSTDTQYF
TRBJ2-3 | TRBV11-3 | CASSQQATSTDTQYF
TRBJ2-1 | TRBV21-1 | CASSKRPSGGRASSAEQFF
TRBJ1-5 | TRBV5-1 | CASSFDSGQPQHF
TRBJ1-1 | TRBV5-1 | CASSLGGNLNTEAFF
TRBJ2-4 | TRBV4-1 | CASSQGPAGGIAKNIQYF
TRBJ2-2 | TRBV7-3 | CASSLTADWTGELFF
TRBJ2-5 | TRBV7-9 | CASSQRQGFETQYF
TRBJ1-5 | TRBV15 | CATSRDRGPGQTTYSNQPQHF
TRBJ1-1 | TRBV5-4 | CASSLGIGENTEAFF
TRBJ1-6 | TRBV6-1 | CASSEAIRARLSPLHF